This TCR beta chain appears in the sequencing data of a study of blood T cell repertoires in COVID-19. On the study more broadly: T cells, B-cell-depleted T cells, or PBMCs supplied cDNA or gDNA.

The V and J ends lost 0 bases and 8 bases respectively, with 11 bases between them. Germline-derived CDR1 and CDR2 are SGDLS and YYNGEE. CDR3 length: 14 residues. In the authors' workflow: Quantification of nucleated cells was approximated via reference gene primer amplification. Assay used: immunoSEQ multiplex PCR; TCRdb lists only in-frame clones, some missing. That table supplies the V and J calls and clone size; D and trimming were determined from the DNA. The data contain under 200,000 clones, 70% to 90% of them singletons. This clone was recorded a few times. The Seattle patients, enrolled during active infection, were followed longitudinally.

V usage is TRBV9 and J usage is TRBJ1-4; possible D gene TRBD1, 5 bases. The TCR originated in a woman of 80 years or more with COVID-19, enrolled during active disease. Specimen: peripheral blood. CDR3: CASSVAGVEEKLFF. Here the CDR3 DNA reads TGTGCCAGCAGCGTAGCGGGGGTGGAGGAAAAACTGTTTTTT.